The 25 T cell receptor beta chains below were found in one sample sequenced in a study of T cell changes during pregnancy in multiple sclerosis. The table came from immunoSEQ multiplex PCR; TCRdb's copy has only in-frame clones and leaves some out. The data hold roughly 70,000 clones, with 92% observed a single time. Source: peripheral blood, taken before pregnancy. Source of these receptors: a female donor with multiple sclerosis, enrolled in a pregnancy study.

This chain connects TRBV28 to TRBJ1-1, with 9 bases aligning to TRBD1. The CDR3 totals 15 residues. Unmatched junction bases numbered 7, after V lost 3 bases and J lost 5 bases. Germline loops: CDR1 MDHEN, CDR2 SYDVKM. The CDR3 DNA is TGTGCCAGCAGTTTTACCGGGACAGGGATAACTGAAGCTTTCTTT. Translated: CASSFTGTGITEAFF.

This clone has ten or more counts. This rearrangement joins TRBV27 to TRBJ2-5; 11 bases line up with TRBD2. Germline lookup yields CDR1 MNHEY and CDR2 SMNVEV (reference sequence). CDR3 length equals 17 residues. Losses at the gene ends were 8 bases for V and 3 bases for J; bases not matched to a gene: 14. This chain's CDR3 is CASLPGLAVFSKETQYF. The CDR3 nucleotides read TGTGCCAGCCTGCCGGGACTAGCGGTATTTTCTAAAGAGACCCAGTACTTC.

The chain employs TRBV9 and TRBJ2-3; 7 positions agree with TRBD2. The germline V gene encodes CDR1 SGDLS and CDR2 YYNGEE. The junction had 4 bases not matched to a gene; V was cut back by 0 bases and J by 0 bases. The CDR3 runs to 16 residues. CDR3: CASSVVPGGSTDTQYF. The CDR3 nucleotides read TGTGCCAGCAGCGTAGTCCCGGGGGGAAGCACAGATACGCAGTATTTT.

J is TRBJ2-3 and V is TRBV11-2, with 7 positions matching TRBD2. Germline CDR1 and CDR2: SGHAT and FQNNGV. V was clipped by 5 bases and J by 4 bases; unmatched bases: 6. This CDR3 spans 14 amino acids. This CDR3 is CASSLSAGSDTQYF. The DNA of the CDR3 is TGTGCCAGCAGCCTTTCAGCGGGGTCAGATACGCAGTATTTT.

The V gene is TRBV2, the J gene TRBJ2-2; perhaps TRBD2 as D (5 bases). V lost 7 bases and J 1 base, leaving 13 bases between the germline ends. The length of the CDR3 is 15 residues. Germline-derived CDR1 and CDR2 are SNHLY and FYNNEI. Here the CDR3 reads CASILRGRNTGELFF. Written as DNA, the CDR3 is TGTGCCAGCATTCTCAGAGGGCGGAACACCGGGGAGCTGTTTTTT.

The chain combines TRBV5-4 with TRBJ2-7; 8 positions match TRBD1. The CDR3 has 16 amino acids. Germline CDR1 is SGHNT and CDR2 is YYREEE (reference sequence). V gave up 3 bases and J gave up 0 bases; unmatched junction bases: 8. The CDR3 reads CASSSFGTGLSYEQYF. The CDR3 bases are TGTGCCAGCAGCTCCTTTGGGACAGGCCTCTCCTACGAGCAGTACTTC.

The chain has TRBV28 and TRBJ2-7, with 8 bases that match TRBD2. The CDR3 runs 15 residues. CDR1 MDHEN and CDR2 SYDVKM come from the germline V gene. V lost 5 bases, J lost 7 bases, and 13 bases stayed unmatched. The chain's CDR3 is CASSQTGTSSWEQYF. The CDR3 DNA follows: TGTGCCAGCAGTCAAACCGGGACTAGTTCTTGGGAGCAGTACTTC.

The chain combines TRBV27 with TRBJ2-7; 7 bases align to TRBD2. This CDR3 has 15 residues. CDR1 is MNHEY and CDR2 is SMNVEV in the germline V gene (reference sequence). Losses at the gene ends were 3 bases for V and 2 bases for J; bases not matched to a gene: 7. CDR3 DNA: TGTGCCAGCAGTTTCTCCTCCGGGGGGACCTACGAGCAGTACTTC. This sequence encodes CASSFSSGGTYEQYF.

The chain is built from TRBV28 and TRBJ1-2; D is uncertain. Germline V gene lookup returns CDR1 MDHEN and CDR2 SYDVKM. Trimming removed 6 bases at V and 8 bases at J, with 13 bases between. CDR3 length: 12 amino acids. CDR3 bases: TGTGCCAGCAGAATGGGAGGGAAGGGCTACACCTTC. Translating it yields CASRMGGKGYTF.

CDR3 bases: TGTGCCAGTAGTATTCCGGACAGAAAAGCTTTCTTT. This translates into CASSIPDRKAFF. The V and J genes are TRBV19 and TRBJ1-1, with a possible D match to TRBD1 (6 bases). Trimming took 3 bases from V and 9 from J, leaving 11 bases between them. Germline lookup yields CDR1 LNHDA and CDR2 SQIVND (reference sequence). The CDR3 has 12 residues.

V is TRBV4-2 and J is TRBJ2-2; TRBD2 agrees at 9 bases. CDR1 and CDR2 from the germline V gene are LGHNA and YNFKEQ. Unmatched junction bases numbered 7, after V lost 0 bases and J lost 5 bases. The CDR3 covers 17 residues. The CDR3 region is CASSQDWASGKTGELFF. The DNA for the CDR3 is TGTGCCAGCAGCCAAGATTGGGCTAGCGGGAAAACCGGGGAGCTGTTTTTT.

The rearrangement links TRBV7-2 to TRBJ2-5; 8 bases are shared with TRBD2. The CDR3 has 15 amino acids. V was pared by 5 bases and J by 2 bases, with 7 bases of the junction left unmatched. Germline CDR1 reads SGHTA; CDR2 reads FQGNSA. The CDR3: CASSPSGSEQETQYF. CDR3 nucleotide sequence: TGTGCCAGCAGCCCGAGCGGGAGTGAACAAGAGACCCAGTACTTC.

The V gene is TRBV14, the J gene TRBJ2-5; tentatively, D is TRBD2 (5 bases). V gave up 0 bases and J gave up 7 bases, with 15 bases separating them. The CDR3 contains 15 residues. Germline CDR1 is SGHDN and CDR2 is FVKESK. CDR3 residues: CASSQEAGNLWTQYF. DNA of the CDR3: TGTGCCAGCAGCCAAGAGGCCGGGAACCTCTGGACCCAGTACTTC. The variable domain in full, with the rest retrieved from reference TRBV14 and TRBJ2-5, is EAGVTQFPSHSVIEKGQTVTLRCDPISGHDNLYWYRRVMGKEIKFLLHFVKESKQDESGMPNNRFLAERTGGTYSTLKVQPAELEDSGVYFCASSQEAGNLWTQYFGPGTRLLVL.

This clone has only one observation. V and J are TRBV7-2 and TRBJ2-4; perhaps TRBD2 as D (6 bases). The CDR3 has 13 amino acids. V was cut by 5 bases and J by 5 bases, with 10 bases left in between. Germline values: CDR1 SGHTA, CDR2 FQGNSA. The CDR3 protein is CASSHGGQNIQYF. The CDR3 bases are TGTGCCAGCAGCCACGGGGGACAAAACATTCAGTACTTC.

This clone was seen a single time. The genes are TRBV29-1 and TRBJ1-1; D is perhaps TRBD1 (5 bases). The V gene lost 0 bases and the J gene lost 6 bases, with 14 bases spanning the gap. Germline assignment: CDR1 SQVTM and CDR2 ANQGSEA. The length of the CDR3 is 14 residues. CDR3 protein: CSVEEGGRVAEAFF. CDR3 DNA sequence: TGCAGCGTTGAAGAGGGGGGGAGGGTCGCTGAAGCTTTCTTT.

This clone was detected once. This chain links TRBV5-6 with TRBJ2-5; 10 bases are a match to TRBD1. J gave up 0 bases and V 4 bases, and 9 bases lay outside the gene matches. Germline V gives CDR1 SGHDT, CDR2 YYEEEE. This CDR3 has 17 residues. The CDR3 DNA is TGTGCCAGCAGCCCGGGACAGGGGCCTATCCACCAAGAGACCCAGTACTTC. Translating gives CASSPGQGPIHQETQYF.

V usage is TRBV7-9 and J usage is TRBJ2-5, with 9 nucleotides matching TRBD2. Germline V lookup: CDR1 SEHNR, CDR2 FQNEAQ (reference sequence). V was pared by 7 bases and J by 2 bases, with 11 bases of the junction left unmatched. The CDR3 spans 16 residues. In DNA, the CDR3 is TGTGCCAGCACCCCTCTGACTAGCGGCCTTCAAGAGACCCAGTACTTC. It encodes CASTPLTSGLQETQYF.

The V call is TRBV27, the J call TRBJ2-1, with a weak D call TRBD2 (6 bases). Trimming took off 8 bases at V and 7 bases at J, with 15 bases between the two ends. The CDR3 runs to 13 residues. From germline, CDR1 is MNHEY and CDR2 SMNVEV (reference sequence). The CDR3 here is CASGGLVGNEQFF. The CDR3 nucleotides read TGTGCCAGCGGGGGGTTGGTGGGTAATGAGCAGTTCTTC.

The chain combines TRBV5-1 with TRBJ2-5, with TRBD2 identical over 7 bases. The CDR3 is made up of 13 amino acids. Germline trimming cut 9 bases from V and 2 bases from J; bases unmatched to any gene: 7. CDR1 and CDR2 (germline): SGHRS, YFSETQ. In nucleotides, the CDR3 is TGCGCCACCTCACGGGGAGGGCAAGAGACCCAGTACTTC. This codes for CATSRGGQETQYF.

The V call is TRBV27, the J call TRBJ1-1; the match to TRBD1 covers 8 bases. There are 13 residues in the CDR3. The germline V gene has CDR1 MNHEY and CDR2 SMNVEV (reference sequence). V shed 5 bases and J 6 bases; nucleotides not matched to a gene: 5. The CDR3 reads CASSARGLAEAFF. DNA for the CDR3: TGTGCCAGCAGTGCCAGGGGGCTGGCTGAAGCTTTCTTT.

J is TRBJ2-7 and V is TRBV5-4, with TRBD1 identical over 9 bases. Germline CDR1 and CDR2: SGHNT and YYREEE (reference sequence). Losses at the gene ends were 4 bases for V and 6 bases for J; bases not matched to a gene: 5. The CDR3 totals 13 residues. CDR3 region: CASSRDRVLEQYF. CDR3 DNA sequence: TGTGCCAGCAGCAGGGACAGGGTGCTCGAGCAGTACTTC.

On this clone: This CDR3 is also generated by other DNA sequences in the sample. The chain uses TRBV19 and TRBJ1-1, with 8 nucleotides matching TRBD1. Germline V gives CDR1 LNHDA, CDR2 SQIVND (reference sequence). This CDR3 comprises 15 residues. With 1 base clipped from V and 5 bases from J, the junction kept 6 bases outside the gene matches. The CDR3 protein is CASSIGTGRSTEAFF. The CDR3 region has the DNA TGTGCCAGTAGTATAGGGACAGGGAGGTCGACTGAAGCTTTCTTT.

In its sample, this clone was seen a few times. The chain carries TRBV30 and TRBJ1-1; TRBD1 agrees at 8 bases. The length of the CDR3 is 16 residues. V was clipped by 1 base and J by 3 bases; unmatched bases: 10. The V gene's germline CDR1 is GTSNPN and CDR2 SVGIG (reference sequence). CDR3 loop: CAWSGLRDRRDTEAFF. For the CDR3, the DNA is TGTGCCTGGAGTGGCCTTAGGGACAGGAGGGACACTGAAGCTTTCTTT.

This rearrangement joins TRBV27 to TRBJ1-2; 9 bases line up with TRBD1. Losses at the gene ends were 5 bases for V and 2 bases for J; bases not matched to a gene: 6. Germline lookup yields CDR1 MNHEY and CDR2 SMNVEV (reference sequence). The CDR3 is made up of 15 amino acids. The CDR3 here is CASSISGTGNYGYTF. For the CDR3, the DNA is TGTGCCAGCAGTATCTCTGGGACAGGGAACTATGGCTACACCTTC.

The chain couples TRBV6-5 to TRBJ1-1; D may be TRBD1 (5 bases). Germline V gene sequence: CDR1 MNHEY, CDR2 SVGAGI. The CDR3 has 15 amino acids. Trimming shortened V by 4 bases and J by 0 bases, and 12 bases separated the two germline ends. CDR3 sequence (DNA): TGTGCCAGCAGTTTGTCTAGGGGAATGAACACTGAAGCTTTCTTT. It yields the protein CASSLSRGMNTEAFF.